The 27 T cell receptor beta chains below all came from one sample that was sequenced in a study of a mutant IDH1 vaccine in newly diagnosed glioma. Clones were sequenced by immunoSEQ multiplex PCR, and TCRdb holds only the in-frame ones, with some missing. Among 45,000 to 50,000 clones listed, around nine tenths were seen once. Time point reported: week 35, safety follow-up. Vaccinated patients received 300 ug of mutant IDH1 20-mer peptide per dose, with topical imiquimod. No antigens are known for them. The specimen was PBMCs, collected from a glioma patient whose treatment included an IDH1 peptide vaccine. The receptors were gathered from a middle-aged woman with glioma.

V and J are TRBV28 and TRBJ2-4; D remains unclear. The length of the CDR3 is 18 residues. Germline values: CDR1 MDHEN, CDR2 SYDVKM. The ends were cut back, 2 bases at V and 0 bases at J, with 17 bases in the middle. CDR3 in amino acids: CASSLVNFAALAKNIQYF. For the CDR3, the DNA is TGTGCCAGCAGTTTAGTTAACTTTGCGGCTCTAGCCAAAAACATTCAGTACTTC. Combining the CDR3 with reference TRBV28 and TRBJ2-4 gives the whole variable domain DVKVTQSSRYLVKRTGEKVFLECVQDMDHENMFWYRQDPGLGLRLIYFSYDVKMKEKGDIPEGYSVSREKKERFSLILESASTNQTSMYLCASSLVNFAALAKNIQYFGAGTRLSVL.

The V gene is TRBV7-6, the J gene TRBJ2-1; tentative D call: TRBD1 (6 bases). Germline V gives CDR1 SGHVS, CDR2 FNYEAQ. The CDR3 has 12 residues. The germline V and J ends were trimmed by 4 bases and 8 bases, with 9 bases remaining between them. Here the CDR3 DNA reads TGTGCCAGCAGCTCTACAGGGTATGAGCAGTTCTTC. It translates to CASSSTGYEQFF.

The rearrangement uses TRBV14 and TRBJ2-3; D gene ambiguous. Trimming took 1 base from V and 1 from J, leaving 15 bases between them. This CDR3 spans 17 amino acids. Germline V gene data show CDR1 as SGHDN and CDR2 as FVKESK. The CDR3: CASSQVPPNWGTDTQYF. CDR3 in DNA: TGTGCCAGCAGCCAAGTCCCTCCCAATTGGGGCACAGATACGCAGTATTTT.

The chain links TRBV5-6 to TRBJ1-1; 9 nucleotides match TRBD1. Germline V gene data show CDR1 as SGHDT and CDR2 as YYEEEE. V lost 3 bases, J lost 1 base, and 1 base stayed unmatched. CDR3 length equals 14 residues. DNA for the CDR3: TGTGCCAGCAGCTGGGACAGGGCGAACACTGAAGCTTTCTTT. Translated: CASSWDRANTEAFF.

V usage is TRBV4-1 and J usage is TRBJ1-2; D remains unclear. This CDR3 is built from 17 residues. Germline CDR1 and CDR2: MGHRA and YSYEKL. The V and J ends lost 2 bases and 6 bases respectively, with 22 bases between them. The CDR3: CASSQITPSGPRHGYTF. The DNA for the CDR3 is TGCGCCAGCAGCCAAATCACGCCGAGCGGGCCGAGGCATGGCTACACCTTC.

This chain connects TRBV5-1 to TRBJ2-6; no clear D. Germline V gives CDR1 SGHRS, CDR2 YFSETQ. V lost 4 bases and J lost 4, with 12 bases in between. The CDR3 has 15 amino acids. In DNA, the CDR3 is TGCGCCAGCAGCGGGGAACGTCCCGGGGCCAACGTCCTGACTTTC. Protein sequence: CASSGERPGANVLTF.

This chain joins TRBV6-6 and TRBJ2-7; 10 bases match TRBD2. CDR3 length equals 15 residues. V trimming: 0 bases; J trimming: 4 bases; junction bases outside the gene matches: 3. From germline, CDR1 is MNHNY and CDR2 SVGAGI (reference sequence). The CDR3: CASSYSPSGSYEQYF. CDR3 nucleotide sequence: TGTGCCAGCAGTTACTCCCCTAGCGGGAGTTACGAGCAGTACTTC.

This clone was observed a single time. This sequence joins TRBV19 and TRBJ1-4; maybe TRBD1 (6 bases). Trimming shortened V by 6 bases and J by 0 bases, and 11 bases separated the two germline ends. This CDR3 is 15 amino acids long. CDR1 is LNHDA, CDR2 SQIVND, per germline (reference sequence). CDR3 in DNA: TGTGCCAGTAGGATGGGGGGCGCAACTAATGAAAAACTGTTTTTT. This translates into CASRMGGATNEKLFF.

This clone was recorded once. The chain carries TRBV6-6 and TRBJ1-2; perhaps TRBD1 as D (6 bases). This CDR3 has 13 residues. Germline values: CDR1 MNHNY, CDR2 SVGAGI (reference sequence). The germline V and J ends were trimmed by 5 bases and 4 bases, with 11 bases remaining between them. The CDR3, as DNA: TGTGCCAGCAGTCGACAGGCCGGCTATGGCTACACCTTC. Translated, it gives CASSRQAGYGYTF.

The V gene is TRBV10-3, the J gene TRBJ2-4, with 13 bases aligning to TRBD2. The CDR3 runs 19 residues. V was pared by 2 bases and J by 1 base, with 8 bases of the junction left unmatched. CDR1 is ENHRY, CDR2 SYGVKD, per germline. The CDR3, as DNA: TGTGCCATCAGTGAGGGGGGACTAGCGGGGAATCGGGCCAAAAACATTCAGTACTTC. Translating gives CAISEGGLAGNRAKNIQYF.

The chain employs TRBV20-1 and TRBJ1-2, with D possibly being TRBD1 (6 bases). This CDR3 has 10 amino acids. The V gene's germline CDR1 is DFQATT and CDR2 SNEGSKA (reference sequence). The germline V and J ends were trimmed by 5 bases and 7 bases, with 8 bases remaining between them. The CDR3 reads CSAGQLGYTF. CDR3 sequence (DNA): TGCAGTGCTGGACAGCTTGGCTACACCTTC.

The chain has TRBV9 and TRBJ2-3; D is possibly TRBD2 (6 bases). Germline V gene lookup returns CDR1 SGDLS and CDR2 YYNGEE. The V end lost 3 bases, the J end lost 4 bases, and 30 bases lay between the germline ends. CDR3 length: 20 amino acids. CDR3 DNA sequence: TGTGCCAGCAGCGCATCGGCTCGGGGACTCTCCGGGGTTGGGTCAGATACGCAGTATTTT. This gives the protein CASSASARGLSGVGSDTQYF.

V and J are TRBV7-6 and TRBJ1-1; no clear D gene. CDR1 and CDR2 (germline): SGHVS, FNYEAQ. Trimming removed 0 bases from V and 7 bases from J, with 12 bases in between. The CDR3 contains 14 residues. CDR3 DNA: TGTGCCAGCAGCTTAGCGCCCAGTGCGAGTGAAGCTTTCTTT. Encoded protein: CASSLAPSASEAFF.

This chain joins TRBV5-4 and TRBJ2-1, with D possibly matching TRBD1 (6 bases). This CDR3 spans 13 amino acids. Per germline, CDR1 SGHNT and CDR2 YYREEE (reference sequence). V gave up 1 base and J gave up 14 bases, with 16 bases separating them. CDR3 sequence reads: CASSLQGQEEKFF. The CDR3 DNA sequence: TGTGCCAGCAGCTTGCAGGGGCAAGAGGAAAAGTTCTTC.

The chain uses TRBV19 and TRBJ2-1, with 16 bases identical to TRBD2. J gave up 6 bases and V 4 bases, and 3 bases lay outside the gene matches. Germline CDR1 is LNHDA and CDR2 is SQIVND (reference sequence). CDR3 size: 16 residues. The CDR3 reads CASSTGTSGGGNEQFF. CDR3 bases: TGTGCCAGTAGTACCGGGACTAGCGGGGGGGGCAATGAGCAGTTCTTC.

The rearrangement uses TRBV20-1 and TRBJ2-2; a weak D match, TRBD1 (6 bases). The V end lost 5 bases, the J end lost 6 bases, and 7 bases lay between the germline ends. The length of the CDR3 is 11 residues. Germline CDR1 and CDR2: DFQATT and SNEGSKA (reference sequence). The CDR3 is CSAAGAGELFF. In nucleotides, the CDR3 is TGCAGTGCTGCAGGGGCCGGGGAGCTGTTTTTT.

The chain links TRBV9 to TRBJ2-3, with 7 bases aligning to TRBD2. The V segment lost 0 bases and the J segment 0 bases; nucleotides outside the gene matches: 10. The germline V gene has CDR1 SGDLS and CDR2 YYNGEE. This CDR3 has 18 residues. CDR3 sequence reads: CASSVGLSGVTSTDTQYF. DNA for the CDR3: TGTGCCAGCAGCGTAGGGCTAAGCGGGGTAACTAGCACAGATACGCAGTATTTT.

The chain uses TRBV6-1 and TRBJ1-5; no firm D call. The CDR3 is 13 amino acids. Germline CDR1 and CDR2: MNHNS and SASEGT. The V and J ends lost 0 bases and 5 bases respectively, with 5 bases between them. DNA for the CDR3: TGTGCCAGCAGTGAAGCAAGGCATCAGCCCCAGCATTTT. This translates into CASSEARHQPQHF.

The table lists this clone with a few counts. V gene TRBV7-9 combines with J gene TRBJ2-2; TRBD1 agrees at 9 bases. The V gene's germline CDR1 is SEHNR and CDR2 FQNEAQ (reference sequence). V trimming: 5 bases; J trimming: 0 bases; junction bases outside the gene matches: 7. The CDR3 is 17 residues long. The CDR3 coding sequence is TGTGCCAGCAGCGCGGACAGGGGAATATCGAACACCGGGGAGCTGTTTTTT. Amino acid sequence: CASSADRGISNTGELFF.

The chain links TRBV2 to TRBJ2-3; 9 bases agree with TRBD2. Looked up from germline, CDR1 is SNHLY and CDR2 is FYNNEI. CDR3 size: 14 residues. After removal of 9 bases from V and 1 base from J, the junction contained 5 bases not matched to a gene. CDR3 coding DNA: TGTGCCAGTAGGGCTAGCGGGGGCACAGATACGCAGTATTTT. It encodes CASRASGGTDTQYF.

As DNA, the CDR3 is TGCAGTGCTAGCGGGGGGACGAGCAGATTTTTT. It codes for CSASGGTSRFF. The chain uses TRBV20-1 and TRBJ1-4; weak D call: TRBD1 (5 bases). The CDR3 covers 11 residues. Trimming left V 3 bases short and J 17 bases short, with 16 bases between. CDR1 DFQATT and CDR2 SNEGSKA come from the germline V gene (reference sequence).

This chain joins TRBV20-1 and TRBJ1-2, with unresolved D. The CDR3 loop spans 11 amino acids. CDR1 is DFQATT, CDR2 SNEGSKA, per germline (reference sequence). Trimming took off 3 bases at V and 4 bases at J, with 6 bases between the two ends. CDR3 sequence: CSASRAYGYTF. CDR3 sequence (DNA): TGCAGTGCTAGTAGGGCCTATGGCTACACCTTC.

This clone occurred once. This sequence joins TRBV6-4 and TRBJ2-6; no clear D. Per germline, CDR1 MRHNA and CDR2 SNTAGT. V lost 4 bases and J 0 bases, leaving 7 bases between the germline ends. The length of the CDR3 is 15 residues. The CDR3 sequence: CASSASNSGANVLTF. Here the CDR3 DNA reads TGTGCCAGCAGTGCTTCCAACTCTGGGGCCAACGTCCTGACTTTC.

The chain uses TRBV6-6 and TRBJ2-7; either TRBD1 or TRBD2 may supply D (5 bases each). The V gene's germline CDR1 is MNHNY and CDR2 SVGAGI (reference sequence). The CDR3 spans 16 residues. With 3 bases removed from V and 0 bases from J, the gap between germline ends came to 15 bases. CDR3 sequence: CASSYWDASSSYEQYF. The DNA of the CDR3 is TGTGCCAGCAGTTATTGGGACGCAAGCTCCTCCTACGAGCAGTACTTC.

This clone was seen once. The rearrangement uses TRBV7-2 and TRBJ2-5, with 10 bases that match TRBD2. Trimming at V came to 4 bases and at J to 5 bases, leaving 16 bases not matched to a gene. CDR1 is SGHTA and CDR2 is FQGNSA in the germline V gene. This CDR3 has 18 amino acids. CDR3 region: CASSSLLPSGRVLETQYF. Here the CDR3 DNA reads TGTGCCAGCAGCTCACTACTGCCAAGCGGGAGGGTGCTGGAGACCCAGTACTTC.

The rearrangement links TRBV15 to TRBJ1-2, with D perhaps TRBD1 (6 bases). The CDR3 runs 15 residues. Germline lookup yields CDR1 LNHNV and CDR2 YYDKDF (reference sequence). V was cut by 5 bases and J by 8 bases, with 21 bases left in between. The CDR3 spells CATSGSTGSLGGYTF. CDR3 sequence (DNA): TGTGCCACCAGCGGATCTACAGGGAGTTTGGGAGGCTACACCTTC.

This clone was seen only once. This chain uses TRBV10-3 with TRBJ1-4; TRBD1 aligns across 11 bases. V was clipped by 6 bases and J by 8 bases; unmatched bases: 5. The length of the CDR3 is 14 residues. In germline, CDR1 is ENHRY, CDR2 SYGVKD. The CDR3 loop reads CAIRQGQGEEKLFF. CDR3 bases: TGTGCCATCAGACAGGGACAGGGGGAAGAAAAACTGTTTTTT.